This T cell receptor beta chain was identified in a study of OX40 agonist ivuxolimab in advanced cancers. Produced via immunoSEQ multiplex PCR; TCRdb's table is partial and in-frame only. The sample has tens of thousands of clones, about 85% seen once. V was cut by 4 bases and J by 1 base, with 14 bases left in between. CDR3 length equals 15 residues. Germline assignment: CDR1 SGHTA and CDR2 FQGTGA. The clonotype comes from an adult with an advanced solid tumor such as melanoma, head and neck, liver or kidney cancer. The chain links TRBV7-3 to TRBJ2-7, with D possibly being TRBD2 (5 bases). The sample was CD4+ or CD8+ T cells sorted from blood, taken in a trial of the OX40 agonist ivuxolimab. The CDR3 sequence: CASSSGGGRSYEQYF. As DNA, the CDR3 is TGTGCCAGCAGCTCAGGCGGAGGAAGGTCCTACGAGCAGTACTTC.